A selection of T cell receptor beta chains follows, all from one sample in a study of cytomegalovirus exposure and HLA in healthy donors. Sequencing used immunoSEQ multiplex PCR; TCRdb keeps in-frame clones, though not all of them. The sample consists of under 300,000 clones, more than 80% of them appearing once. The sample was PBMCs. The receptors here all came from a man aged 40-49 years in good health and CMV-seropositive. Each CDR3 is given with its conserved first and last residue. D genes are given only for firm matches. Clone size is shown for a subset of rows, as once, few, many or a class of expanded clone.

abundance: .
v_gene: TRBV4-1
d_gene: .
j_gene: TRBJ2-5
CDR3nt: TGCGCCAGCAGCCAAGTACATGGAGCCTCAGAGACCCAGTACTTC
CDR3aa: CASSQVHGASETQYF

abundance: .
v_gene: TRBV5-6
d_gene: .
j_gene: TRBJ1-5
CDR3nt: TGTGCCAGCAGCTCTGGACAGTATAGCAATCAGCCCCAGCATTTT
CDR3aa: CASSSGQYSNQPQHF

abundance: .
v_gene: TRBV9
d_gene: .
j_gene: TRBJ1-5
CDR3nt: TGTGCCAGCAGCCTCGACGGTCAAGGGGATCAGCCCCAGCATTTT
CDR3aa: CASSLDGQGDQPQHF

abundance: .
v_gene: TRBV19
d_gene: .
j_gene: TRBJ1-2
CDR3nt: TGTGCCAGTAGTATAGGAGGAATCGATGGCTACACCTTC
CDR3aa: CASSIGGIDGYTF

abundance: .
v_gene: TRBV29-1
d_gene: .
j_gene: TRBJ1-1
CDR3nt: TGCAGCGTTGAAGATAGATCTCAGGGTGGCACTGAAGCTTTCTTT
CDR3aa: CSVEDRSQGGTEAFF

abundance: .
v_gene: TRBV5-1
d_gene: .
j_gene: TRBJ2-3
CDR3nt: TGCGCCAGCAGTATGAGCGGGCTGACAGATACGCAGTATTTT
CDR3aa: CASSMSGLTDTQYF

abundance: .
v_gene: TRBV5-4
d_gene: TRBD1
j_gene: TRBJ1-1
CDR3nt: TGTGCCAGCAGCTTGGAGGGGACAGGCATAGCTGAAGCTTTCTTT
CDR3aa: CASSLEGTGIAEAFF

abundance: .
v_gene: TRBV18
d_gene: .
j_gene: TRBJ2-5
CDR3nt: TGTGCCAGCTCACCCCGACAGAATCCCCAAGAGACCCAGTACTTC
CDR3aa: CASSPRQNPQETQYF

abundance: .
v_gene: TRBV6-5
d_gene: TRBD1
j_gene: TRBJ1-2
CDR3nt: TGTGCCGGGCGGGACAGGGGGAATTTTGGCTACACCTTC
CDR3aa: CAGRDRGNFGYTF

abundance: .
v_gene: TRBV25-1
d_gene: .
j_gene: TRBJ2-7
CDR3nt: TGTGCCAGCAGCTCAATGACAGTAACCTACGAGCAGTACTTC
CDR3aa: CASSSMTVTYEQYF

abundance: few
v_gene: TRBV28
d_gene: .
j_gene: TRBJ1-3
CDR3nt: TGTGCCAGCAGTCTTCCTAGACGGATCTCTGGAAACACCATATATTTT
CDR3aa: CASSLPRRISGNTIYF

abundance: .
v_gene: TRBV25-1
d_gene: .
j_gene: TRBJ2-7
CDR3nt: TGTGCCAGCAGCTCTGGACCAGACAGTCGCCGTTCGTCCTACGAGCAGTACTTC
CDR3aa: CASSSGPDSRRSSYEQYF

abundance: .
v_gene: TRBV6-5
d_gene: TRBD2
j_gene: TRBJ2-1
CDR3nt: TGTGCCAGCAGCACTAGCGGAGCCTACAATGAGCAGTTCTTC
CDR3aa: CASSTSGAYNEQFF

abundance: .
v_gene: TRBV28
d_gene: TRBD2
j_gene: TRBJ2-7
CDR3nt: TGTGCCGTCGGGGACTACTCCTACGAGCAGTACTTC
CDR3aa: CAVGDYSYEQYF

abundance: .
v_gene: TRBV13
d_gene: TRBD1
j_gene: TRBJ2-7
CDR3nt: TGTGCCAGCAGCTCGCAGGGGGAAGGGTCCTACGAGCAGTACTTC
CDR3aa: CASSSQGEGSYEQYF

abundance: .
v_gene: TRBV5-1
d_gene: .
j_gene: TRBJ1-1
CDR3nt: TGCGCCAGCAGCAGAGCCAAACAGCTTACGAACACTGAAGCTTTCTTT
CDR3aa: CASSRAKQLTNTEAFF

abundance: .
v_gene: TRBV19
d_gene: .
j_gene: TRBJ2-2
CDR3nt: TGTGCCAGTAAGACGGGAGTGGGCACCGGGGAGCTGTTTTTT
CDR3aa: CASKTGVGTGELFF

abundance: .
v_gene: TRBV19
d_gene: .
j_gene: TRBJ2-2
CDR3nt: TGTGCCAGTAGTATGCTGGGACAGGAGCTGTTTTTT
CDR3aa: CASSMLGQELFF

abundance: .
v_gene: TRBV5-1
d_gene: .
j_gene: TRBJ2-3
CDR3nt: TGCGCCAGCAGCTTGGGGTCGGCAGGTTATAGCACAGATACGCAGTATTTT
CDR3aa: CASSLGSAGYSTDTQYF

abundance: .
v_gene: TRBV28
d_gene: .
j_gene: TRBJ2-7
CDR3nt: TGTGCCAGCAGTTTAAACGCACTTGCCTACGAGCAGTACTTC
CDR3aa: CASSLNALAYEQYF

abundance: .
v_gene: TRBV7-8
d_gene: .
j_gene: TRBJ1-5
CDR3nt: TGTGCCAGCAGTTTCCAGGGAATCAATCAGCCCCAGCATTTT
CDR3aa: CASSFQGINQPQHF

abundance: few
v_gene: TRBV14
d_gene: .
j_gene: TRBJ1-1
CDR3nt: TGTGCCAGCAGTGGGCAGGGACTCATGAACACTGAAGCTTTCTTT
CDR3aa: CASSGQGLMNTEAFF

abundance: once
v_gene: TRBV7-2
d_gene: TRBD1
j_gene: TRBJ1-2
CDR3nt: TGTGCCAGCAGCTTAGTGCAGGGGGATCGTGGCTACACCTTC
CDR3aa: CASSLVQGDRGYTF

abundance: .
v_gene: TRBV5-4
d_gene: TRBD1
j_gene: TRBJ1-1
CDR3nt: TGTGCCAGCAGCCCGAGGACAGGGGCGAACACTGAAGCTTTCTTT
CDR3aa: CASSPRTGANTEAFF

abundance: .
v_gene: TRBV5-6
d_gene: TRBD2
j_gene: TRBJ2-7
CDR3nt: TGTGCCAGCAGCCTTAGAGCGGGAAGATACGAGCAGTACTTC
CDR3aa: CASSLRAGRYEQYF

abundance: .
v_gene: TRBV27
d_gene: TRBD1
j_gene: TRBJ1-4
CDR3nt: TGTGCCAGCAGGCCTAGACAGGGTCCAGATGAAAAACTGTTTTTT
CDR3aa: CASRPRQGPDEKLFF

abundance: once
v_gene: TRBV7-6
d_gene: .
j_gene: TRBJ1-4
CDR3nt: TGTGCCAGCAGCCCCGCCCGGACTGGCGAAAAACTGTTTTTT
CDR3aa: CASSPARTGEKLFF

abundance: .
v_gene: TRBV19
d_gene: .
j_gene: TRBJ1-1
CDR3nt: TGTGCCAGTAGTAGGGACTACCGAGGCGCTGAAGCTTTCTTT
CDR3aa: CASSRDYRGAEAFF

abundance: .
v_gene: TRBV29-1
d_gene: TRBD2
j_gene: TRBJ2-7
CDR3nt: TGCAGCGTTGAGTTGCGAGCGGGATCCTACGAGCAGTACTTC
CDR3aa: CSVELRAGSYEQYF

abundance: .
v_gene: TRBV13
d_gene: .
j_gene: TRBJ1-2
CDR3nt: TGTGCCAGCAGCGCGGGACGGTTTGGGGGCTACACCTTC
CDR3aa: CASSAGRFGGYTF

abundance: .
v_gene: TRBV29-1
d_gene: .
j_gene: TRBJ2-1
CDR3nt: TGCAGCGTTGAAGATCCCGGACTGCGGGTCTTC
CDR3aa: CSVEDPGLRVF

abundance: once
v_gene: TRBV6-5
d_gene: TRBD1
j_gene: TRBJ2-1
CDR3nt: TGTGCCAGCAGTTTAACAGGGGGCTATGAGCAGTTCTTC
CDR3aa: CASSLTGGYEQFF

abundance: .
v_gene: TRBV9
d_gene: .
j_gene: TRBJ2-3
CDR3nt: TGTGCCAGCAGCCGACATAACTCAGATACGCAGTATTTT
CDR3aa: CASSRHNSDTQYF

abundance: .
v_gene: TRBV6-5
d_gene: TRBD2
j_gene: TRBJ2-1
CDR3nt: TGTGCCAGCAGTTACCGGACTAGCGGCCTAAAGGAGCAGTTCTTC
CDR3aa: CASSYRTSGLKEQFF

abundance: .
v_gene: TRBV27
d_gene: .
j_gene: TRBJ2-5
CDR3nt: TGTGCCAGCAGTTCTTACTCGGCGAGGAGTGGGCAAGAGACCCAGTACTTC
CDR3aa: CASSSYSARSGQETQYF

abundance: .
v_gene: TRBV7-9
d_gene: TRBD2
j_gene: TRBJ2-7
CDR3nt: TGTTCCAGCAGCCTCGCTCGGACTAGCGGGAGTTACGAGCAGTACTTC
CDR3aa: CSSSLARTSGSYEQYF

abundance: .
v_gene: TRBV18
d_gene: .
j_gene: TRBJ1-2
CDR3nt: TGTGCCAGCTCACCGGGCAACTCTAACTATGGCTACACCTTC
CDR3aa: CASSPGNSNYGYTF

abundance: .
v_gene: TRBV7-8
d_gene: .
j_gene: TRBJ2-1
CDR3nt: TGTGCCAGCACCCCCCAAGCCCCTTCCTACAATGAGCAGTTCTTC
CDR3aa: CASTPQAPSYNEQFF

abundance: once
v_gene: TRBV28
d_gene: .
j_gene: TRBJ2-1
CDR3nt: TGTGCCAGCAGCCCCCCCGGGAGAAATGAGCAGTTCTTC
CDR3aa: CASSPPGRNEQFF

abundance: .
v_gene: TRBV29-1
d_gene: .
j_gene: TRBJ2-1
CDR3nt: TGCACCTACCGGGTGGGGGGATACAATGAGCAGTTCTTC
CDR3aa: CTYRVGGYNEQFF

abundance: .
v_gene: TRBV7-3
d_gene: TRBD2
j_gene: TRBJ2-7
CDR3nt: TGTGCCAGCAGCCCTTGGACTAGCGGGATAGGAAACGAGCAGTACTTC
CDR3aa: CASSPWTSGIGNEQYF

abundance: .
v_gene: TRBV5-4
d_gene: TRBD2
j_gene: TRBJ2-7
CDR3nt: TGTGCCAGCAGCGATACTAGCGGCGCCTACGAGCAGTACTTC
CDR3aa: CASSDTSGAYEQYF

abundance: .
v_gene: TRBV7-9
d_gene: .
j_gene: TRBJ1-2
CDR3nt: TGTGCCAGCAGCTTAGTGTCCGGGACACCTAACTATGGCTACACCTTC
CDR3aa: CASSLVSGTPNYGYTF

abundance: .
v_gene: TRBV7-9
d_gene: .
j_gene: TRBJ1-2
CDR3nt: TGTGCCAGCAGCCCCGGGGGGTCCGGTGATGGCTACACCTTC
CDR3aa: CASSPGGSGDGYTF

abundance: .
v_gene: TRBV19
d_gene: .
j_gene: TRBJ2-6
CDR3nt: TGTGCCAGTAGACCCTTCTCGACAGTACCATACTACTCTGGGGCCAACGTCCTGACTTTC
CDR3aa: CASRPFSTVPYYSGANVLTF

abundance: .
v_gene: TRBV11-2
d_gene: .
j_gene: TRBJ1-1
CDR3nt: TGTGCCAGCAGTACATATCGGACACAGAACACTGAAGCTTTCTTT
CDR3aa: CASSTYRTQNTEAFF

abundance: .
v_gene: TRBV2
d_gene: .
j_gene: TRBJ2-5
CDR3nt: TGTGCCAGCAGTGATGGGCAGGGCGGAGAGACCCAGTACTTC
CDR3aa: CASSDGQGGETQYF

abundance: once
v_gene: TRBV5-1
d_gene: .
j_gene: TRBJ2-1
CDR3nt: TGCGCCAGCAGCCTCGGGGAATCCTACAATGAGCAGTTCTTC
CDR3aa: CASSLGESYNEQFF

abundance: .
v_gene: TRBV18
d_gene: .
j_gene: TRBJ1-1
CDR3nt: TGTGCCAGCTCAGCTGCGGGCCGGACGAACACTGAAGCTTTCTTT
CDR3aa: CASSAAGRTNTEAFF